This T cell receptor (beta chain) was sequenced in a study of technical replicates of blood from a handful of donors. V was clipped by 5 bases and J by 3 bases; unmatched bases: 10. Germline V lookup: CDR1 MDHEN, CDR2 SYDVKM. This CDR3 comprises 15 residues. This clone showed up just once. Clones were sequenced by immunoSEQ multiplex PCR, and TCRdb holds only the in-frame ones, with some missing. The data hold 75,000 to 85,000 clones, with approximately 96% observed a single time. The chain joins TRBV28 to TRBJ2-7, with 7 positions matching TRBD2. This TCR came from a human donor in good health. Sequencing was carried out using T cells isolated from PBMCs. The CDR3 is CASSSPWGGFYEQYF. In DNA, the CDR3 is TGTGCCAGCAGTAGCCCATGGGGGGGATTCTACGAGCAGTACTTC.